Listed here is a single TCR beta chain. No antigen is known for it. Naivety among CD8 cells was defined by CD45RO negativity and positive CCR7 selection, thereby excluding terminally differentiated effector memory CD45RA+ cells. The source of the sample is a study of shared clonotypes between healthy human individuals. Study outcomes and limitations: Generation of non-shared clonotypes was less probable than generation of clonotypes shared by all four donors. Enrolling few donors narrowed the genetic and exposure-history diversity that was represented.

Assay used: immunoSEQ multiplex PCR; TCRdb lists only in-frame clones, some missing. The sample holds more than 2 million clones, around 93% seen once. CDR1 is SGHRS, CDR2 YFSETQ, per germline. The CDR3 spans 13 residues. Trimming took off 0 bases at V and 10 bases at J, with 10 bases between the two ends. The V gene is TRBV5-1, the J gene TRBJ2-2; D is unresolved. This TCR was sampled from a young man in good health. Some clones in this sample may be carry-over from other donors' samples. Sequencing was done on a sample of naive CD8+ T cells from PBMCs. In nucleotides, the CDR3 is TGCGCCAGCAGCTTGGGTGGCACCCTGGAGCTGTTTTTT. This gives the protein CASSLGGTLELFF.